This TCR beta chain was sequenced for a study of long-term antiretroviral therapy in people with HIV. Findings of the study overall: The study lacked data on ART adherence, viral resistance or therapy changes.

A word on this clone: What it recognizes is unknown.

Specimens held about 0.9-11 million cryopreserved PBMC prior to DNA extraction. The immunoSEQ assay was v3.0, run at survey level. The table came from immunoSEQ multiplex PCR; TCRdb's copy has only in-frame clones and leaves some out. This sample has 20,000 to 30,000 clones, with 80% to 90% found just once. Trimming at V came to 3 bases and at J to 3 bases, leaving 6 bases not matched to a gene. Germline assignment: CDR1 MGHRA and CDR2 YSYEKL. This CDR3 has 15 amino acids. Material: unsorted PBMCs, obtained 1.8 years before starting antiretroviral therapy. The receptor's source is a man aged 50 to 59 with HIV. The V call is TRBV4-1, the J call TRBJ2-7, with 9 bases identical to TRBD2. The DNA for the CDR3 is TGCGCCAGCAGCCAGGTTGCGGGAGGGGTCTACGAGCAGTACTTC. It codes for CASSQVAGGVYEQYF.